These T cell receptor beta chains were read from a single sample in a study of cytotoxic CD8 clonotypes in ibrutinib-treated CLL. Measured with immunoSEQ multiplex PCR; TCRdb has only the in-frame clones, and not every one. This table holds hundreds of thousands of clones, around four fifths found once. The sequenced sample was PBMCs, obtained before ibrutinib treatment. Receptors were obtained from a human donor with chronic lymphocytic leukemia. The CDR3 runs from the conserved cysteine through the conserved F or W. D genes are given only for firm matches. Rows may omit the clone size; those that give it use once, few, many or a size class.

J	D	size	V	DNA	CDR3
TRBJ1-2	-	-	TRBV28	TGTGCCAGCAGTATCTCCGGGACGTATGGCTACACCTTC	CASSISGTYGYTF
TRBJ1-1	TRBD1	-	TRBV7-8	TGTGCCAGCAGTAGGACAGGGGCCTTGAACACTGAAGCTTTCTTT	CASSRTGALNTEAFF
TRBJ2-3	TRBD2	-	TRBV7-6	TGTGCCAGCAGCGCCCGGGGTAGCGGGAGGCGCACAGATACGCAGTATTTT	CASSARGSGRRTDTQYF
TRBJ1-1	-	few	TRBV6-1	TGTGCCAGCAGTACCCGGCGGAACACTGAAGCTTTCTTT	CASSTRRNTEAFF
TRBJ2-2	TRBD1	few	TRBV5-1	TGCGCCAGCAGCCAGGACAGGGCCCTCACCGGGGAGCTGTTTTTT	CASSQDRALTGELFF
TRBJ2-1	-	few	TRBV11-2	TGTGCCAGCAGCCTAGGGCAGAGCAACAATGAGCAGTTCTTC	CASSLGQSNNEQFF
TRBJ2-7	TRBD1	-	TRBV11-3	TGTGCCAGCAGCTTAGGTAGGACAGGGGACTACGAGCAGTACTTC	CASSLGRTGDYEQYF
TRBJ1-5	TRBD1	-	TRBV27	TGTGCCAGCAGTTTATCCTGGGACAGGAGTCAGCCCCAGCATTTT	CASSLSWDRSQPQHF
TRBJ2-1	TRBD2	-	TRBV11-3	TGTGCCAGCAGCTTAGGACCCTCTAGCGGGGGGTACAATGAGCAGTTCTTC	CASSLGPSSGGYNEQFF
TRBJ2-7	TRBD2	-	TRBV6-6	TGTGCCAGCAAGCTGGTAGCGGGAGAGTACGAGCAGTACTTC	CASKLVAGEYEQYF
TRBJ2-1	TRBD2	-	TRBV2	TGTGCCAGCAGTGAAGGACTAGCGAGCTCCTACAATGAGCAGTTCTTC	CASSEGLASSYNEQFF
TRBJ1-5	-	-	TRBV6-6	TGTGCCAGCAGTTCCGGGCAGGCCGCTCGTCAGCCCCAGCATTTT	CASSSGQAARQPQHF
TRBJ1-5	-	-	TRBV4-3	TGCGCCAGCAGCCCGTCGCGAAGGTCAATCACGCCCCAGCATTTT	CASSPSRRSITPQHF
TRBJ1-2	-	-	TRBV25-1	TGTGCCAGCAGTCAAAAAAGTTGGGGGGCTCATGGCTACACCTTC	CASSQKSWGAHGYTF
TRBJ1-4	-	-	TRBV5-1	TGCGCCAGCAGCTTGGGAACCGGCACTCTTTTTTTCTTT	CASSLGTGTLFFF
TRBJ1-1	-	once	TRBV2	TGTGCCAGCAGAACTCCGGGACTCAGGAACACTGAAGCTTTCTTT	CASRTPGLRNTEAFF
TRBJ2-2	TRBD2	-	TRBV5-6	TGTGCCAGCAGCTTGGCCGCGCGGGAGTTTAGGGACACCGGGGAGCTGTTTTTT	CASSLAAREFRDTGELFF